This T cell receptor (beta chain) was found in a study of blood T cell repertoires in COVID-19. Study at large: Italy, Spain and the United States were the sources of the convalescent and acute COVID-19 samples. Sources were T cells, B-cell-depleted T cells, or PBMCs; the material itself was cDNA or gDNA.

In the study's own analysis: Nucleated cell counts were estimated from reference gene primer amplification. Clones were read by immunoSEQ multiplex PCR, and TCRdb kept only the in-frame ones, dropping some. The V and J calls and the clone size are those of that table, but D and trimming were determined from the DNA. This table has 150,000 to 200,000 clones, around 72% appearing once. This clone has at least ten counts. The germline V gene has CDR1 LGHNA and CDR2 YSLEER. V lost 1 base, J lost 4 bases, and 17 bases lay in between. This CDR3 region has 17 residues. The chain carries TRBV4-3 and TRBJ1-3; TRBD1 might be the D (6 bases). The sequence was collected from a woman over 75 with acute or convalescent COVID-19. Sequencing input: peripheral blood. CDR3: CASSQGTLGGTGNTIYF. In DNA form, the CDR3 reads TGCGCCAGCAGCCAAGGCACGTTGGGGGGGACAGGAAACACCATATATTTT.